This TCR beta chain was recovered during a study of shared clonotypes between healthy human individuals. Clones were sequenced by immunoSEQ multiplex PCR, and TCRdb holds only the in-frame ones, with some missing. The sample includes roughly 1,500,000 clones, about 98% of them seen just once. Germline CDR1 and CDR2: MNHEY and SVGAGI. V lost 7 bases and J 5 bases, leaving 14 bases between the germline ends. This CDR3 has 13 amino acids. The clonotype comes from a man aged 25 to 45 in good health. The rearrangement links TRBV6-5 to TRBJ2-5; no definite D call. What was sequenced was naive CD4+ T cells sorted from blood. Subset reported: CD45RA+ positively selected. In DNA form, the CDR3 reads TGTGCCAGCACCCGACTGGGGATGGAGACCCAGTACTTC. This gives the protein CASTRLGMETQYF.